Shown below are 10 T cell receptor beta chains from a single sample sequenced in a study of blood T cell repertoires in COVID-19. Produced via immunoSEQ multiplex PCR; TCRdb's table is partial and in-frame only. Found here are some 97,000 clones, about 89% of them singletons; the top ten hold about 1%. The sequencing sample was made of peripheral blood. These receptors came from a man between 60 and 75 years old with acute or convalescent COVID-19.

This chain links TRBV6-5 with TRBJ2-3, with a weak D call TRBD2 (5 bases). The V end was cut by 1 base, the J end by 0 bases, with 11 bases between. The CDR3 is 16 amino acids. Germline lookup yields CDR1 MNHEY and CDR2 SVGAGI. CDR3 bases: TGTGCCAGCAGTTACTTTCGGGGTGCTAGCACAGATACGCAGTATTTT. It codes for CASSYFRGASTDTQYF.

CDR3 protein: CASSENIAGNQPQHF. The CDR3, as DNA: TGTGCCAGCAGTGAAAATATAGCGGGGAATCAGCCCCAGCATTTT. This rearrangement joins TRBV25-1 to TRBJ1-5; D unclear. Germline V gene sequence: CDR1 MGHDK, CDR2 SYGVNS. V lost 2 bases and J lost 4, with 12 bases in between. This CDR3 contains 15 residues.

The chain combines TRBV7-2 with TRBJ1-5; 7 bases map to TRBD1. The J segment lost 4 bases and the V segment lost 3 bases, leaving 3 bases of the junction unmatched. This CDR3 has 14 amino acids. Germline loops: CDR1 SGHTA, CDR2 FQGNSA. Here the CDR3 reads CASSFDRVNQPQHF. For the CDR3, the DNA is TGTGCCAGCAGCTTTGACAGGGTAAATCAGCCCCAGCATTTT.

V usage is TRBV5-1 and J usage is TRBJ2-3; D is possibly TRBD2 (6 bases). The CDR3 has 16 residues. In germline, CDR1 is SGHRS, CDR2 YFSETQ. V was clipped by 3 bases and J by 4 bases, with 18 bases between them. In nucleotides, the CDR3 is TGCGCCAGCAGCTCGGGTCTGAGGGAGGCGGCAGATACGCAGTATTTT. Translation gives CASSSGLREAADTQYF.

V usage is TRBV15 and J usage is TRBJ1-2, with unresolved D. Looked up from germline, CDR1 is LNHNV and CDR2 is YYDKDF (reference sequence). The CDR3 length is 11 residues. Between the trimmed V and J ends, which lost 3 bases and 9 bases, there was a span of 8 bases. The CDR3 DNA sequence: TGTGCCACCAGCAGGAGGGCGAGCTACACCTTC. This gives the protein CATSRRASYTF.

The V call is TRBV6-5, the J call TRBJ2-1, with D possibly matching TRBD2 (5 bases). V shed 7 bases and J shed 8 bases, with 21 bases lying between them. From germline, CDR1 is MNHEY and CDR2 SVGAGI. The CDR3 runs to 15 residues. CDR3 nucleotides: TGTGCCAGCACAGGTGGGAGACCCCTAAAAGATGAGCAGTTCTTC. This gives the protein CASTGGRPLKDEQFF.

V usage is TRBV28 and J usage is TRBJ2-2; D gene ambiguous. This CDR3 has 13 residues. V lost 5 bases and J 3 bases, leaving 7 bases between the germline ends. The V gene's germline CDR1 is MDHEN and CDR2 SYDVKM. The CDR3 DNA reads as TGTGCCAGCAGTCCGTCCTACACCGGGGAGCTGTTTTTT. It encodes CASSPSYTGELFF.

V is TRBV7-8 and J is TRBJ2-3, with 10 bases that match TRBD2. The CDR3 has 19 amino acids. Unmatched junction bases numbered 17, after V lost 5 bases and J lost 3 bases. Germline V gives CDR1 SGHVS, CDR2 FQNEAQ. Here the CDR3 reads CASSLGRRSSGRATDTQYF. The CDR3 DNA is TGTGCCAGCAGCCTAGGGCGTCGCTCCAGCGGGAGGGCAACAGATACGCAGTATTTT.

The rearrangement joins TRBV5-1 to TRBJ1-2; 7 nucleotides line up with TRBD1. The CDR3 spans 14 residues. Germline V gene lookup returns CDR1 SGHRS and CDR2 YFSETQ. J gave up 0 bases and V 6 bases, and 5 bases lay outside the gene matches. CDR3 region: CASTQGTANYGYTF. Here the CDR3 DNA reads TGCGCCAGCACTCAGGGGACAGCTAACTATGGCTACACCTTC. Complete variable domain (other parts from reference TRBV5-1 and TRBJ1-2): KAGVTQTPRYLIKTRGQQVTLSCSPISGHRSVSWYQQTPGQGLQFLFEYFSETQRNKGNFPGRFSGRQFSNSRSEMNVSTLELGDSALYLCASTQGTANYGYTFGSGTRLTVV.

This clone has only one observation. The chain links TRBV4-2 to TRBJ2-1; 12 bases map to TRBD2. Germline CDR1 and CDR2: LGHNA and YNFKEQ. The CDR3 loop spans 17 amino acids. V lost 1 base, J lost 7 bases, and 8 bases stayed unmatched. For the CDR3, the DNA is TGTGCCAGCAGCCAAGTGGGGCTAGCGGGAGGGTTAAATGAGCAGTTCTTC. Translating gives CASSQVGLAGGLNEQFF.